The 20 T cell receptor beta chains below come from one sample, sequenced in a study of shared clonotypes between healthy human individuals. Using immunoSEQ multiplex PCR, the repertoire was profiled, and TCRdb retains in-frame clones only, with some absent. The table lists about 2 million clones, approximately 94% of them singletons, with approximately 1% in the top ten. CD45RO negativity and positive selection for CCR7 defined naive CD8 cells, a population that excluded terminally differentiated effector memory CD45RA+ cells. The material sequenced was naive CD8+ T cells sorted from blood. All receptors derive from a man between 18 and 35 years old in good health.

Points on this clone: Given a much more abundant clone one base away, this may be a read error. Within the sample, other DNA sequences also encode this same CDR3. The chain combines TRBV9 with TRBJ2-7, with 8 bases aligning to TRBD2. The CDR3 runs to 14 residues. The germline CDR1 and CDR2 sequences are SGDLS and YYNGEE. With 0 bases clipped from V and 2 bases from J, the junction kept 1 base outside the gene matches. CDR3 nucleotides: TGTGCCAGCAGCGTAGCGGGAGGGACCTACGAGCAGTACTTC. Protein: CASSVAGGTYEQYF.

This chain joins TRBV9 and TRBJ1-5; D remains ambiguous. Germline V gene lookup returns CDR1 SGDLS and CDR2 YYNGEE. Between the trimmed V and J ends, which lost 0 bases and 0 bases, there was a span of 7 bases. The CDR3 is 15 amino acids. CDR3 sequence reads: CASSVVTDSNQPQHF. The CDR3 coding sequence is TGTGCCAGCAGCGTAGTAACAGATAGCAATCAGCCCCAGCATTTT.

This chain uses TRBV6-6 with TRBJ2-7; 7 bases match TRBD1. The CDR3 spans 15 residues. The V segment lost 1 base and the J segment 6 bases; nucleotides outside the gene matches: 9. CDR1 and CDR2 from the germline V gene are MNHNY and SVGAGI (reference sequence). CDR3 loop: CASSYLSLTGAEQYF. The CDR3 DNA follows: TGTGCCAGCAGTTACTTAAGCCTTACAGGGGCCGAGCAGTACTTC.

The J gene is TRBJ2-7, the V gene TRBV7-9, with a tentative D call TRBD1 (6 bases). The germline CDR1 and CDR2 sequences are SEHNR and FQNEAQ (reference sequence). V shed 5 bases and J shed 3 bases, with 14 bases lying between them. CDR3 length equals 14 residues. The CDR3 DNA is TGTGCCAGCAGCCCAACGACAGGCTACTACGAGCAGTACTTC. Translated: CASSPTTGYYEQYF.

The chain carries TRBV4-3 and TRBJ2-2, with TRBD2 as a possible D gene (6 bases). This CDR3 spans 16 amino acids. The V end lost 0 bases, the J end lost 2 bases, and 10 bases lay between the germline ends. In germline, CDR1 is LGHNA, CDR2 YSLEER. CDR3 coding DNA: TGCGCCAGCAGCCAAGAGAGTAGCGGAAACACCGGGGAGCTGTTTTTT. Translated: CASSQESSGNTGELFF.

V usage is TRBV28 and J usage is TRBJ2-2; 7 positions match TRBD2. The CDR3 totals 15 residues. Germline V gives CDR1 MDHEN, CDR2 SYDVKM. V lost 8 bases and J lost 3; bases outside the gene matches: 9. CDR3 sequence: CASVRSGGDTGELFF. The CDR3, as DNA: TGTGCCAGCGTGCGAAGTGGGGGGGACACCGGGGAGCTGTTTTTT.

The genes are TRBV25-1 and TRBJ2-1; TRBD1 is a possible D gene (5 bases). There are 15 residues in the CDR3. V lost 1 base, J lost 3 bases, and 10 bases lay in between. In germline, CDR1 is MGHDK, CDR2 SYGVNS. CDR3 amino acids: CASSEWAGIYNEQFF. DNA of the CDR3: TGTGCCAGCAGTGAATGGGCAGGGATCTACAATGAGCAGTTCTTC.

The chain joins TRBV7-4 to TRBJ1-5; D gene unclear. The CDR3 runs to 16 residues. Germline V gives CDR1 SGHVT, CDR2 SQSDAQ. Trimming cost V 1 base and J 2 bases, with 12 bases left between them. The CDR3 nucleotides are TGTGCCAGCAGCTTAGGCTGGCACGTGGGCAATCAGCCCCAGCATTTT. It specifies CASSLGWHVGNQPQHF.

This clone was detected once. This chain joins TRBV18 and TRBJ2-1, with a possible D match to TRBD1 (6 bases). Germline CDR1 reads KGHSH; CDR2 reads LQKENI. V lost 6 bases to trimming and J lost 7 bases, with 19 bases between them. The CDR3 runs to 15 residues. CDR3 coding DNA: TGTGCCAGCTCTTCCCTGCCGGGACATACAAATGAGCAGTTCTTC. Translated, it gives CASSSLPGHTNEQFF.

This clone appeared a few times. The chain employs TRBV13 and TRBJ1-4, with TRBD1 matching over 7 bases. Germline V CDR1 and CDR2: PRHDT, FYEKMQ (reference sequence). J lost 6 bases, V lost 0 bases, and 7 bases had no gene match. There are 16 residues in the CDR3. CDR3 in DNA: TGTGCCAGCAGCTTAGGCCGACAGGGCGTCCATGAAAAACTGTTTTTT. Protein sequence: CASSLGRQGVHEKLFF.

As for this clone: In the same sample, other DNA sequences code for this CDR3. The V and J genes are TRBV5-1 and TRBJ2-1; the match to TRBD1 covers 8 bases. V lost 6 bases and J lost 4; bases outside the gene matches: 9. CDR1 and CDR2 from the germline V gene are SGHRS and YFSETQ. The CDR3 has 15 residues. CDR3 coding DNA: TGCGCCAGCACATCCGGGACAGGAGTTTACAATGAGCAGTTCTTC. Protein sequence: CASTSGTGVYNEQFF.

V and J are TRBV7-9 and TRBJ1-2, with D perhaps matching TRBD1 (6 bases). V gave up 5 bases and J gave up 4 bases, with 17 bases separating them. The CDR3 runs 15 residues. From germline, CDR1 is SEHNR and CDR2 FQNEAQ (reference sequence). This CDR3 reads CASSDLYRVTYGYTF. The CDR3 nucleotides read TGTGCCAGCAGCGACCTATACAGGGTTACCTATGGCTACACCTTC.

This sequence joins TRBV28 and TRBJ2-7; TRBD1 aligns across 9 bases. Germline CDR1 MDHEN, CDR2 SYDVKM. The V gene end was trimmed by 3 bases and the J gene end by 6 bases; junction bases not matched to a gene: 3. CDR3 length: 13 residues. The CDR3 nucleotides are TGTGCCAGCAGTTTGGGGACAGGGCGCGAGCAGTACTTC. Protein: CASSLGTGREQYF.

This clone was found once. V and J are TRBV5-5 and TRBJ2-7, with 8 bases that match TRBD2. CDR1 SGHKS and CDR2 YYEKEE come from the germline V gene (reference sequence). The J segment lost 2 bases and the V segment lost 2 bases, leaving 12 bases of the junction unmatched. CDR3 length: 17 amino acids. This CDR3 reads CASSFSLWGSGAYEQYF. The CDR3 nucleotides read TGTGCCAGCAGCTTTTCGCTCTGGGGTAGCGGGGCCTACGAGCAGTACTTC.

CDR3: CASSQPGGPSTDTQYF. As DNA, the CDR3 is TGTGCCAGCAGCCAACCGGGGGGGCCTAGCACAGATACGCAGTATTTT. V and J are TRBV14 and TRBJ2-3; 8 bases are a match to TRBD2. Per the germline V gene, CDR1 is SGHDN and CDR2 is FVKESK. With 2 bases clipped from V and 0 bases from J, the junction kept 4 bases outside the gene matches. The CDR3 runs to 16 residues.

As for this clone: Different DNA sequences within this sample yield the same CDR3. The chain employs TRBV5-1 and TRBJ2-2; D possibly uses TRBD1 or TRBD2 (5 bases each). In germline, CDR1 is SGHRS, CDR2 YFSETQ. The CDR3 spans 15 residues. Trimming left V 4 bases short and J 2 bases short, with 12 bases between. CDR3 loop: CASSLGTDNTGELFF. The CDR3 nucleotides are TGCGCCAGCAGCCTGGGGACGGACAACACCGGGGAGCTGTTTTTT. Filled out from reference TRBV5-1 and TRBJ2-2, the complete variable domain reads KAGVTQTPRYLIKTRGQQVTLSCSPISGHRSVSWYQQTPGQGLQFLFEYFSETQRNKGNFPGRFSGRQFSNSRSEMNVSTLELGDSALYLCASSLGTDNTGELFFGEGSRLTVL.

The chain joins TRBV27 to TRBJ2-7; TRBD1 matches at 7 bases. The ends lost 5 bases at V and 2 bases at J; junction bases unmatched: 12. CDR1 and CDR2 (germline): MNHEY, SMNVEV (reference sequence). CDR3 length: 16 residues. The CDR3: CASSPYDRVEPYEQYF. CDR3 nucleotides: TGTGCCAGCAGTCCTTACGACAGGGTCGAACCCTACGAGCAGTACTTC.

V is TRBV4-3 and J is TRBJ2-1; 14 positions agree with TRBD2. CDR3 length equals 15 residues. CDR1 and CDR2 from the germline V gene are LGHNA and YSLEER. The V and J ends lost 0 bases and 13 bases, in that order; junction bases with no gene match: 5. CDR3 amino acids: CASSQDRLAGGPQFF. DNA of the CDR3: TGCGCCAGCAGCCAAGATAGACTAGCGGGAGGGCCCCAGTTCTTC.

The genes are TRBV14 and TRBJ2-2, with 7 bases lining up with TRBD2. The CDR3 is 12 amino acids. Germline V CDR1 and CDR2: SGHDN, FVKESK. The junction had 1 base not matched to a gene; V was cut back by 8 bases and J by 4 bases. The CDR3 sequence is CASGRVTGELFF. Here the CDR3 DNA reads TGTGCCAGCGGGAGGGTCACCGGGGAGCTGTTTTTT.

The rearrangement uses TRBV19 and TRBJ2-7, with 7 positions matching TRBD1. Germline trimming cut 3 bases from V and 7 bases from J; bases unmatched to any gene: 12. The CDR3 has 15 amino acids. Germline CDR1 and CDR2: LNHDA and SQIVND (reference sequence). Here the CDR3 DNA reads TGTGCCAGTAGTATTACCGGGACAGAGTACGTAGAGCAGTACTTC. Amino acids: CASSITGTEYVEQYF.